A selection of T cell receptor beta chains follows, all from one sample in a study of blood T cell repertoires in COVID-19. Assay used: immunoSEQ multiplex PCR; TCRdb lists only in-frame clones, some missing. The data hold over 120,000 clones, with around 79% observed a single time. The sample taken for sequencing was peripheral blood. These receptors were taken from a woman aged 70-85 years with COVID-19, enrolled during active disease. Both conserved end residues are part of each CDR3.

J gene: TRBJ2-3
V gene: TRBV30
CDR3 protein: CAWSRSDTQYF

J gene: TRBJ2-7
V gene: TRBV6-5
CDR3 protein: CASSPDSTNPYEQYF

J gene: TRBJ2-1
V gene: TRBV18
CDR3 protein: CASSHPTGGDNEQFF

J gene: TRBJ2-3
V gene: TRBV19
CDR3 protein: CASSILGLRSSTDTQYF

J gene: TRBJ2-1
V gene: TRBV2
CDR3 protein: CASSEPRQGWKVNEQFF

J gene: TRBJ2-3
V gene: TRBV7-8
CDR3 protein: CASSLGGTSGTVDTQYF

J gene: TRBJ2-1
V gene: TRBV12-3/TRBV12-4
CDR3 protein: CASSSPYEQFF

J gene: TRBJ2-1
V gene: TRBV7-2
CDR3 protein: CASSPGTGGGGGSNEQFF

J gene: TRBJ1-2
V gene: TRBV14
CDR3 protein: CASSSGNYGYTF

J gene: TRBJ1-1
V gene: TRBV19
CDR3 protein: CASSSLVTGEAFF

J gene: TRBJ2-7
V gene: TRBV9
CDR3 protein: CASSVGQTGEQYF

J gene: TRBJ2-7
V gene: TRBV3-1/TRBV3-2
CDR3 protein: CASSPTPGQGAEQYF

J gene: TRBJ2-1
V gene: TRBV7-2
CDR3 protein: CASSPRVGLRPNNEQFF

J gene: TRBJ2-2
V gene: TRBV5-4
CDR3 protein: CASSGTGGGTGELFF

J gene: TRBJ2-1
V gene: TRBV9
CDR3 protein: CASSPGGPLDEQFF

J gene: TRBJ2-3
V gene: TRBV3-1/TRBV3-2
CDR3 protein: CASSQVFVRDGDTQYF

J gene: TRBJ1-2
V gene: TRBV11-2
CDR3 protein: CASRDRDYGYTF

J gene: TRBJ2-7
V gene: TRBV9
CDR3 protein: CASSVVVGASDEQYF

J gene: TRBJ2-3
V gene: TRBV4-2
CDR3 protein: CASSARSGSTDTQYF

J gene: TRBJ1-5
V gene: TRBV28
CDR3 protein: CASSGAKNQPQHF

J gene: TRBJ1-6
V gene: TRBV19
CDR3 protein: CASTPPGPHSPLHF

J gene: TRBJ1-6
V gene: TRBV3-1/TRBV3-2
CDR3 protein: CASSQAGSRNSPLHF

J gene: TRBJ1-6
V gene: TRBV9
CDR3 protein: CASSAQQDANSPLHF

J gene: TRBJ1-4
V gene: TRBV27
CDR3 protein: CASSISGGTNEKLFF

J gene: TRBJ1-6
V gene: TRBV5-1
CDR3 protein: CASSFAPGGDSPLHF

J gene: TRBJ1-5
V gene: TRBV6-5
CDR3 protein: CASSKQGSNQPQHF

J gene: TRBJ2-7
V gene: TRBV7-9
CDR3 protein: CASRSGRTIEQYF

J gene: TRBJ2-7
V gene: TRBV19
CDR3 protein: CASSMTSASYEQYF

J gene: TRBJ1-5
V gene: TRBV2
CDR3 protein: CASSLLTGSGEQPQHF

J gene: TRBJ1-1
V gene: TRBV9
CDR3 protein: CASSVVSGSTEAFF

J gene: TRBJ1-5
V gene: TRBV30
CDR3 protein: CAWSAQGDQPQHF

J gene: TRBJ1-6
V gene: TRBV18
CDR3 protein: CASSPGRETSPLHF

J gene: TRBJ1-5
V gene: TRBV5-1
CDR3 protein: CASSLTGGSNQPQHF

J gene: TRBJ2-2
V gene: TRBV5-1
CDR3 protein: CASSLLVPPTNTGELFF

J gene: TRBJ2-7
V gene: TRBV7-8
CDR3 protein: CASSPPVYEQYF

J gene: TRBJ2-3
V gene: TRBV27
CDR3 protein: CASSLGTRVSADTQYF

J gene: TRBJ1-1
V gene: TRBV18
CDR3 protein: CASSPGAHTEAFF

J gene: TRBJ1-6
V gene: TRBV5-4
CDR3 protein: CASSLALGGNNSPLHF

J gene: TRBJ1-6
V gene: TRBV5-1
CDR3 protein: CASSLGEAGNSPLHF

J gene: TRBJ2-7
V gene: TRBV4-1
CDR3 protein: CASSQDRGGAYEQYF

J gene: TRBJ2-1
V gene: TRBV2
CDR3 protein: CATKPYLGSYNEQFF

J gene: TRBJ1-4
V gene: TRBV11-1
CDR3 protein: CASSRGGKLFF

J gene: TRBJ1-1
V gene: TRBV14
CDR3 protein: CASSPNRGGNTEAFF

J gene: TRBJ2-7
V gene: TRBV13
CDR3 protein: CASSLKTGGTYEQYF

J gene: TRBJ2-7
V gene: TRBV6-2/TRBV6-3
CDR3 protein: CASSYTAVRNEQYF

J gene: TRBJ1-4
V gene: TRBV7-9
CDR3 protein: CASSHWTGGEKLFF

J gene: TRBJ1-1
V gene: TRBV5-5
CDR3 protein: CASSWGGSNTEAFF

J gene: TRBJ2-1
V gene: TRBV7-2
CDR3 protein: CASSLFGTGNGHGNEQFF

J gene: TRBJ2-1
V gene: TRBV28
CDR3 protein: CASSLGRGQYNEQFF